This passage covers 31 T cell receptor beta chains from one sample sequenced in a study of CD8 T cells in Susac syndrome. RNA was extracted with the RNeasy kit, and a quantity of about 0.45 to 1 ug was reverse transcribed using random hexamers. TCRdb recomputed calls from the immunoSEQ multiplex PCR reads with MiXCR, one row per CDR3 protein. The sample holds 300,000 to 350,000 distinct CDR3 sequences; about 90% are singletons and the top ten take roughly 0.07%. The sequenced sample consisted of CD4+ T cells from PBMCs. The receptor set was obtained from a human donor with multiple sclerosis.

CDR3 bases: TGTGCCATCAGTGAACGGACCTACAATGAGCAGTTCTTC. It codes for CAISERTYNEQFF. V and J are TRBV10-3 and TRBJ2-1; no clear D gene. CDR1 is ENHRY and CDR2 is SYGVKD in the germline V gene. CDR3 length: 13 amino acids. Trimming pared 3 bases from V and 2 bases from J, leaving 5 bases between.

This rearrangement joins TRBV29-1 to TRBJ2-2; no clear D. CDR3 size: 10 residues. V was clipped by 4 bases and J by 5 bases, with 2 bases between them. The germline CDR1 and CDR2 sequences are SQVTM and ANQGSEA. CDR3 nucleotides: TGCAGCGTTGGTACCGGGGAGCTGTTTTTT. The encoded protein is CSVGTGELFF.

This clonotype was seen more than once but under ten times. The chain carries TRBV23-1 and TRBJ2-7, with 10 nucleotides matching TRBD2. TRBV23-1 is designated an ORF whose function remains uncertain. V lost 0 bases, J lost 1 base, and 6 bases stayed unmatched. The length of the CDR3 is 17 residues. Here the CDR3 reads CASSQSRGSGGSYEQYF. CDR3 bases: TGCGCCAGCAGTCAATCCAGGGGTAGCGGGGGGTCCTACGAGCAGTACTTC.

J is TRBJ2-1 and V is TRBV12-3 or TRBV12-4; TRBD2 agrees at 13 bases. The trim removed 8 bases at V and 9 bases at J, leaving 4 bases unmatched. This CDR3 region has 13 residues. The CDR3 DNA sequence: TGTGCCAGCTGGACTAGCGGGAGACGTGAGCAGTTCTTC. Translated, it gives CASWTSGRREQFF.

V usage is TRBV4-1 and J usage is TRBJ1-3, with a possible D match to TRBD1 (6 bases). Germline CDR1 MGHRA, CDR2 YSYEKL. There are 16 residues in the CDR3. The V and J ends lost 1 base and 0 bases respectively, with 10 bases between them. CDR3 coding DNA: TGCGCCAGCAGCCAAGCTAGGGGGGGCTCTGGAAACACCATATATTTT. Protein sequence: CASSQARGGSGNTIYF.

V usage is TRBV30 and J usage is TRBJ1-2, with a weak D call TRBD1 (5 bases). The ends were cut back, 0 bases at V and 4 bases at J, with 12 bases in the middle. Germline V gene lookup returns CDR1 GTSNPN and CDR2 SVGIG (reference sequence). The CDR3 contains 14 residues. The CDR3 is CAWSVHVRGYGYTF. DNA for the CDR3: TGTGCCTGGAGTGTACACGTGAGGGGCTATGGCTACACCTTC.

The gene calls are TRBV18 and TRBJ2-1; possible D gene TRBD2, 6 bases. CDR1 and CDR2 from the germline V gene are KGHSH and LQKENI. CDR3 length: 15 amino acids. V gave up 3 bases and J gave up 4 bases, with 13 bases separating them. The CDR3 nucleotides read TGTGCCAGCTCACCCCTCGGGACTGGTTACAATGAGCAGTTCTTC. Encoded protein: CASSPLGTGYNEQFF.

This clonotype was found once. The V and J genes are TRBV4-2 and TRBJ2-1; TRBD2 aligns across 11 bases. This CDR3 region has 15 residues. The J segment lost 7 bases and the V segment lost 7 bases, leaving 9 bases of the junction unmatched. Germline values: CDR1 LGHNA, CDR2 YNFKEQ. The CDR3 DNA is TGTGCCAGCACCTTGACTAGCGGGGTGGGTAATGAGCAGTTCTTC. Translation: CASTLTSGVGNEQFF.

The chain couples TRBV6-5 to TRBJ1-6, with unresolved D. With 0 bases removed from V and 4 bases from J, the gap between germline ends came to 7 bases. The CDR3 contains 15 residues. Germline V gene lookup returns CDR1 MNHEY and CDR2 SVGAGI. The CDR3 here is CASSYSSQYNSPLHF. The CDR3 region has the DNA TGTGCCAGCAGTTACTCAAGTCAGTATAATTCACCCCTCCACTTT.

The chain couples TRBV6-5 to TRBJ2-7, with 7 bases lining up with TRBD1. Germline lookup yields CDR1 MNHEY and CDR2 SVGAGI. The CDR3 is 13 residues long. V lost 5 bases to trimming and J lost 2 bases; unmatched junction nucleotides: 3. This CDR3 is CASSNRGPYEQYF. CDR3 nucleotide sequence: TGTGCCAGCAGTAACAGGGGCCCCTACGAGCAGTACTTC.

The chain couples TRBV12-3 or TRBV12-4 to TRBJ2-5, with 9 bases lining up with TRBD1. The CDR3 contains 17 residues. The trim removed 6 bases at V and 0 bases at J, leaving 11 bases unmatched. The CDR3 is CASRPVTGTGNQETQYF. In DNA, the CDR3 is TGTGCCAGCAGACCCGTTACCGGGACAGGGAACCAAGAGACCCAGTACTTC.

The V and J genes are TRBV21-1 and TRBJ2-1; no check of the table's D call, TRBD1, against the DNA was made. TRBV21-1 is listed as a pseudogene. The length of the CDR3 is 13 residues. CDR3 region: CASRPGRINEQFF. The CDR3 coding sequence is TGTGCCAGCAGACCGGGACGGATCAATGAGCAGTTCTTC.

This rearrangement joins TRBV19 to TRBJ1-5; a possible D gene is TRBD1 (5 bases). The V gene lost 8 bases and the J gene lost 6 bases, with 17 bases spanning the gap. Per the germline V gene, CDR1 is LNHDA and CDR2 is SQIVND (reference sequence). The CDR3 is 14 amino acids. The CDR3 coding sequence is TGTGCCAGTCCTCCATGGGGGGTCAGTCAGCCCCAGCATTTT. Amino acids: CASPPWGVSQPQHF.

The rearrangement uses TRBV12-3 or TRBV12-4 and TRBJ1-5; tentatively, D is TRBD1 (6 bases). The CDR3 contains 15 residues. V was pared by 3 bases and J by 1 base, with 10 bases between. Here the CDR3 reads CASSFRGRSNQPQHF. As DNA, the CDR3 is TGTGCCAGCAGTTTCAGGGGTCGGAGCAATCAGCCCCAGCATTTT.

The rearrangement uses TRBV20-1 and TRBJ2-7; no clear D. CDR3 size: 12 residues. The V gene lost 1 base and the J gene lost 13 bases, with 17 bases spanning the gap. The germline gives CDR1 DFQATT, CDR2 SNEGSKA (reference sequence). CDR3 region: CSARGPVSWVYF. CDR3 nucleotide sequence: TGCAGTGCTAGAGGCCCAGTTTCGTGGGTATACTTC.

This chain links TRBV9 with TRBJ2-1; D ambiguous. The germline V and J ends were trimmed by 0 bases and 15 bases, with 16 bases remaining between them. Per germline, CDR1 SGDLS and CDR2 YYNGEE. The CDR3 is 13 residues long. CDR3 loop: CASSVGSRYPPFF. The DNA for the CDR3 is TGTGCCAGCAGCGTAGGTAGCAGGTACCCACCGTTCTTC.

CDR3 DNA: TGTGCCAGCAGTGAAGCGCCCGGCAGCTACCAGCCCCAGCATTTT. Translated: CASSEAPGSYQPQHF. This chain links TRBV6-1 with TRBJ1-5; D gene unclear. CDR1 and CDR2 (germline): MNHNS, SASEGT. Trimming stripped 0 bases from V and 7 bases from J, with 13 bases between. The length of the CDR3 is 15 residues.

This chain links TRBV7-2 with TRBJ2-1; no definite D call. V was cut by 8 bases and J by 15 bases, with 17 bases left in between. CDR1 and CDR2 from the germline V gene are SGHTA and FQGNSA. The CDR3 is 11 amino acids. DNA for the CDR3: TGTGCCAGCGCCGTGCAGGATCATCTGTTCTTC. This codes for CASAVQDHLFF.

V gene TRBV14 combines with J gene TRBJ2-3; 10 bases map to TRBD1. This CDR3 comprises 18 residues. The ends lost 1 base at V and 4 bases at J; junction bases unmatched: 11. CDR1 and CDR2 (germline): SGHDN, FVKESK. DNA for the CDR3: TGTGCCAGCAGCCAAGCAAGGTTATTCGGACAGGGGGCAGATACGCAGTATTTT. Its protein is CASSQARLFGQGADTQYF.

CDR3: CASSLSGGRDYGYTF. In nucleotides, the CDR3 is TGTGCCAGCAGCCTCTCCGGTGGCCGTGACTATGGCTACACCTTC. V is TRBV3-1 and J is TRBJ1-2; D remains ambiguous. The V end was cut by 4 bases, the J end by 3 bases, with 15 bases between. The CDR3 totals 15 residues. Per the germline V gene, CDR1 is LGHDT and CDR2 is YNNKEL (reference sequence).

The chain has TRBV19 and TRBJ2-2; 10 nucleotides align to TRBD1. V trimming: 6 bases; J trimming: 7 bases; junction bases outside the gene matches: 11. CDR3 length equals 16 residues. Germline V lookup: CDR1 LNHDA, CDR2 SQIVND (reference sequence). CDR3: CASSQSDRGRVGELFF. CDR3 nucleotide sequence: TGTGCCAGTAGCCAAAGTGACAGGGGGCGGGTCGGGGAGCTGTTTTTT.

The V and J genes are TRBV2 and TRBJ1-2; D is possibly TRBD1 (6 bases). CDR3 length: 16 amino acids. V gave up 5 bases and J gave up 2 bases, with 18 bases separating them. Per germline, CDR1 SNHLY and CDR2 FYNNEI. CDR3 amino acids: CASSLTGFGGNYGYTF. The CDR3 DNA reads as TGTGCCAGCAGTCTCACAGGGTTTGGGGGAAACTATGGCTACACCTTC.

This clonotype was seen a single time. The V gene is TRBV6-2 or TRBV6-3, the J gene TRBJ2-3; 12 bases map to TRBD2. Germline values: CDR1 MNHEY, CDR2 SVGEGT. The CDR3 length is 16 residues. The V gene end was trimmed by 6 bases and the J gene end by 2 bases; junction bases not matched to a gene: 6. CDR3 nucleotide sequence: TGTGCCAGCAGCCAGACTAGCGGGAGACCCACAGATACGCAGTATTTT. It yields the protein CASSQTSGRPTDTQYF.

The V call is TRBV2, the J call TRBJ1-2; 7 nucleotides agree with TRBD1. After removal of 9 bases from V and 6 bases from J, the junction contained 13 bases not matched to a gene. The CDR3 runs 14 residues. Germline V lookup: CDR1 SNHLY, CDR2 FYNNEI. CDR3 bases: TGTGCCAGTTTACCGGACAGGAGGTCTCATGGCTACACCTTC. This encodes CASLPDRRSHGYTF.

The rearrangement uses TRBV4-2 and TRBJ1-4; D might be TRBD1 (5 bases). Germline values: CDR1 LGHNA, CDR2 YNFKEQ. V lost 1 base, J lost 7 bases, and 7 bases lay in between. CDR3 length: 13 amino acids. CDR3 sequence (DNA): TGTGCCAGCAGCCAAGTGGGGGGTGAAAAACTGTTTTTT. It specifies CASSQVGGEKLFF.

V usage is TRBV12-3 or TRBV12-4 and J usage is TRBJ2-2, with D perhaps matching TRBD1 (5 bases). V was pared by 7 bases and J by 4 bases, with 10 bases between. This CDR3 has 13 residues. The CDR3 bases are TGTGCCAGCAACAACAGGCGCACCGGGGAGCTGTTTTTT. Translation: CASNNRRTGELFF.

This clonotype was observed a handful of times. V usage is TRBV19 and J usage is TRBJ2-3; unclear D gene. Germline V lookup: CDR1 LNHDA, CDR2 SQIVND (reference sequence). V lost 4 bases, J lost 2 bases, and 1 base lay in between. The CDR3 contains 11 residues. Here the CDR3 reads CASSNTDTQYF. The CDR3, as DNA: TGTGCCAGTAGTAACACAGATACGCAGTATTTT.

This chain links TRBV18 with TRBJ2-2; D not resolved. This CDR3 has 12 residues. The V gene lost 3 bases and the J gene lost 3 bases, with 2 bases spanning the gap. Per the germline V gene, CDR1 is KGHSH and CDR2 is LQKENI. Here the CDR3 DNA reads TGTGCCAGCTCACCGGACACCGGGGAGCTGTTTTTT. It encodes CASSPDTGELFF.

The DNA of the CDR3 is TGTGCCAGTTCGGACAGGTTCACTGAAGCTTTCTTT. Protein sequence: CASSDRFTEAFF. The gene calls are TRBV19 and TRBJ1-1, with TRBD1 matching over 7 bases. This CDR3 region has 12 residues. The ends lost 8 bases at V and 4 bases at J; junction bases unmatched: 4. The germline CDR1 and CDR2 sequences are LNHDA and SQIVND (reference sequence).

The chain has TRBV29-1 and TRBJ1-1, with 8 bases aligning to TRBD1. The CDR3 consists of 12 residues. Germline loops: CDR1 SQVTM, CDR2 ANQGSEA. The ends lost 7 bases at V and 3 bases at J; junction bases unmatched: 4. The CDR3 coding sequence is TGCAGCGGTTACAGGGGGGACACTGAAGCTTTCTTT. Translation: CSGYRGDTEAFF.

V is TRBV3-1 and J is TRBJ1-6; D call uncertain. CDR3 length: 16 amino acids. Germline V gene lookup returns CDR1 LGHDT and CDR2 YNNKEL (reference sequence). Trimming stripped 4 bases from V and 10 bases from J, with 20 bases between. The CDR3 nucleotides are TGTGCCAGCAGCCTGATCGGAGGAGACATCGGATCACCCCTCCACTTT. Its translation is CASSLIGGDIGSPLHF.